The T cell receptor (beta chain) described here comes from a study of PD-1 blockade in classical Hodgkin lymphoma. The J segment lost 9 bases and the V segment lost 0 bases, leaving 7 bases of the junction unmatched. CDR1 is ENHRY, CDR2 SYGVKD, per germline. This CDR3 comprises 15 residues. Assay used: immunoSEQ multiplex PCR; TCRdb lists only in-frame clones, some missing. The repertoire includes 50,000 or so clones, 73% of them detected once, and roughly 16% sits in the top ten. Every patient was affected by relapse after autologous stem cell transplantation, while exposure to brentuximab vedotin was not uniform.

The chain carries TRBV10-3 and TRBJ2-5, with TRBD1 matching over 10 bases. The sample consisted of peripheral blood mononuclear cells (PBMCs), taken before the second cycle of nivolumab. The source is a human donor with classical Hodgkin lymphoma. The CDR3 reads CAISESARDRGSQYF. In DNA form, the CDR3 reads TGTGCCATCAGTGAGTCGGCCCGGGACAGGGGATCCCAGTACTTC.